This is a list of T cell receptor beta chains from one sample in a study of shared clonotypes between healthy human individuals. TCRdb's copy holds only in-frame clones and misses some; the assay was immunoSEQ multiplex PCR. The sample shows fewer than 1.8 million clones, about 98.5% of them seen only once. The specimen sequenced was naive CD4+ T cells sorted from blood. The receptors shown here come from a man younger than 40 in good health. Both conserved end residues are part of each CDR3. D genes are given only for firm matches. Rows give clone size only sometimes, using once, few, many, or a class for an expanded clone.

j_call: TRBJ2-2; d_call: TRBD2; clone_size: NA; v_call: TRBV18; cdr3_nt: TGTGCCAGCTCACCCCTGTCCGGGCTGGGGACTAGCCGGCTTCCCGAGCTGTTTTTT; cdr3_aa: CASSPLSGLGTSRLPELFF
j_call: TRBJ2-1; d_call: NA; clone_size: NA; v_call: TRBV5-1; cdr3_nt: TGCGCCAGCAGCCTAGGACAGCTCAACGATGAGCAGTTCTTC; cdr3_aa: CASSLGQLNDEQFF
j_call: TRBJ2-3; d_call: TRBD2; clone_size: NA; v_call: TRBV6-1; cdr3_nt: TGTGCCAGCAGTCCCGGCGGGGGGCGCGATACGCAGTATTTT; cdr3_aa: CASSPGGGRDTQYF
j_call: TRBJ2-3; d_call: TRBD1; clone_size: NA; v_call: TRBV19; cdr3_nt: TGTGCCACCGCAACCCAGGGGGCGATCACAGATACGCAGTATTTT; cdr3_aa: CATATQGAITDTQYF
j_call: TRBJ2-2; d_call: TRBD1; clone_size: NA; v_call: TRBV9; cdr3_nt: TGTGCCAGCAGCGCCGGACAGGGCCCTTATACCGGGGAGCTGTTTTTT; cdr3_aa: CASSAGQGPYTGELFF
j_call: TRBJ2-7; d_call: TRBD1; clone_size: once; v_call: TRBV10-3; cdr3_nt: TGTGCCATCAGGGATGAACAGGGGATAACCTACGAGCAGTACTTC; cdr3_aa: CAIRDEQGITYEQYF
j_call: TRBJ2-7; d_call: NA; clone_size: NA; v_call: TRBV5-4; cdr3_nt: TGTGCCAGCAGCCGGACAGCTGCCTACGAGCAGTACTTC; cdr3_aa: CASSRTAAYEQYF
j_call: TRBJ2-3; d_call: NA; clone_size: NA; v_call: TRBV7-3; cdr3_nt: TGTGCCAGCAGCTCGGGGGCAGATACGCAGTATTTT; cdr3_aa: CASSSGADTQYF
j_call: TRBJ2-2; d_call: NA; clone_size: NA; v_call: TRBV7-7; cdr3_nt: TGTGCTAGCAGCTTATCAGGGTTTTCCGGGGAGCTGTTTTTT; cdr3_aa: CASSLSGFSGELFF
j_call: TRBJ2-2; d_call: TRBD2; clone_size: NA; v_call: TRBV28; cdr3_nt: TGTGCCAGCAGTTCTAGCGGGATGGCCCCCGGGGAGCTGTTTTTT; cdr3_aa: CASSSSGMAPGELFF
j_call: TRBJ1-1; d_call: NA; clone_size: NA; v_call: TRBV19; cdr3_nt: TGTGCCAGTAGTATATGGGGGGAGGGAACTGAAGCTTTCTTT; cdr3_aa: CASSIWGEGTEAFF
j_call: TRBJ2-7; d_call: TRBD2; clone_size: NA; v_call: TRBV6-4; cdr3_nt: TGTGCCAGCAGGAAACTAGCGGGAGAGTCCTACGAGCAGTACTTC; cdr3_aa: CASRKLAGESYEQYF
j_call: TRBJ2-3; d_call: NA; clone_size: NA; v_call: TRBV7-9; cdr3_nt: TGTGCCAGCAGCTTAGCGGGAGGATGGGCGCAGTATTTT; cdr3_aa: CASSLAGGWAQYF